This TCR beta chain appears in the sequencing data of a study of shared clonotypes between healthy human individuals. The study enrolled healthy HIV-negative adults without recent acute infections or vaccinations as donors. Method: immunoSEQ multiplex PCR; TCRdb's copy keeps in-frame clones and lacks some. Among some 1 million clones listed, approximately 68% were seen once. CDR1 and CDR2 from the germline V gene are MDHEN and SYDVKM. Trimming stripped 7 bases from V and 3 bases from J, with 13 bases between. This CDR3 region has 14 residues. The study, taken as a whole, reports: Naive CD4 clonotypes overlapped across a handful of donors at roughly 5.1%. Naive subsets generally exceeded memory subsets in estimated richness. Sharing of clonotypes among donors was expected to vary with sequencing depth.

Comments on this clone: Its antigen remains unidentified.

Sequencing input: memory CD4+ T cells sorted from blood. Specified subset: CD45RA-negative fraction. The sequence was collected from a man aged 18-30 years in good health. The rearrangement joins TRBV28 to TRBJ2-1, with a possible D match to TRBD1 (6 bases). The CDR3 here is CASTPLDSYNEQFF. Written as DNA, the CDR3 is TGTGCCAGCACCCCTCTGGACAGCTACAATGAGCAGTTCTTC.